One sample yielded the 20 T cell receptor beta chains listed below, sequenced in a study of blood T cells in healthy people across ages. A second PCR, run for about 6 to 11 cycles, used a sample-barcoded 5' primer plus a J-beta primer mix. TCRdb fed the 5' RACE reads into MiXCR, producing one record per CDR3 protein. The sample consists of 1.2 million to 1.5 million distinct CDR3 sequences, roughly 60% of them appearing once. Sequenced material: blood. The receptor set was obtained from a man younger than 30 in good health.

The chain joins TRBV6-6 to TRBJ1-6; a possible D gene is TRBD1 (6 bases). Deletions cut 7 bases from V and 6 bases from J, with 13 bases between. The CDR3 loop spans 14 amino acids. The germline V gene encodes CDR1 MNHNY and CDR2 SVGAGI (reference sequence). The CDR3 DNA follows: TGTGCCAGCACCCATGGACAGCGTAATTCACCCCTCCACTTT. Residues: CASTHGQRNSPLHF.

CDR3 in DNA: TGTGCCAGCAGCCCCGACGTGATAGCGGGAGGTACCAATCCCTACAATGAGCAGTTCTTC. Translation: CASSPDVIAGGTNPYNEQFF. This chain uses TRBV6-1 with TRBJ2-1; 10 nucleotides agree with TRBD2. Germline CDR1 and CDR2: MNHNS and SASEGT. The ends lost 6 bases at V and 2 bases at J; junction bases unmatched: 19. The CDR3 length is 20 residues.

This clonotype appeared a few times. The chain's CDR3 is CSARVAGYEQYF. CDR3 nucleotide sequence: TGCAGTGCTAGAGTGGCCGGATACGAGCAGTACTTC. The chain joins TRBV20-1 to TRBJ2-7, with D unclear. V gave up 1 base and J gave up 4 bases, with 8 bases separating them. Germline lookup yields CDR1 DFQATT and CDR2 SNEGSKA (reference sequence). The CDR3 totals 12 residues.

This clonotype was counted only a few times. The chain couples TRBV12-3 or TRBV12-4 to TRBJ1-2, with D possibly matching TRBD1 (5 bases). The CDR3 runs 14 residues. V dropped 5 bases and J dropped 8 bases, with 18 bases sitting between them. CDR3 nucleotides: TGTGCCAGCAGTAATTACGGGACGCCCGGCGGCTACACCTTC. It specifies CASSNYGTPGGYTF.

This rearrangement joins TRBV10-3 to TRBJ2-1; D tentatively reads TRBD1 or TRBD2 (5 bases each). CDR1 and CDR2 from the germline V gene are ENHRY and SYGVKD. V was clipped by 6 bases and J by 6 bases, with 21 bases between them. CDR3 length: 16 amino acids. In DNA form, the CDR3 reads TGTGCCATCAGGACCGGGACCCGTCCCACGGGCAATGAGCAGTTCTTC. It is translated as CAIRTGTRPTGNEQFF.

The rearrangement links TRBV4-2 to TRBJ1-1, with D maybe TRBD1 (6 bases). Germline values: CDR1 LGHNA, CDR2 YNFKEQ. Trimming took off 4 bases at V and 4 bases at J, with 13 bases between the two ends. The CDR3 loop spans 14 amino acids. CDR3 nucleotides: TGTGCCAGCAGCCTCAGGGGATCCGGCACTGAAGCTTTCTTT. It encodes CASSLRGSGTEAFF.

V gene TRBV4-1 combines with J gene TRBJ2-7; either TRBD1 or TRBD2 may supply D (5 bases each). The CDR3 consists of 16 residues. Trimming took off 1 base at V and 3 bases at J, with 16 bases between the two ends. Germline-derived CDR1 and CDR2 are MGHRA and YSYEKL. The CDR3 here is CASSQVGTNINYEQYF. CDR3 nucleotides: TGCGCCAGCAGCCAAGTGGGGACCAATATAAACTACGAGCAGTACTTC.

In regard to this clonotype: This may come from a read error, since a much larger clone is one base off. The V call is TRBV4-1, the J call TRBJ1-1, with TRBD1 as a possible D gene (5 bases). Trimming removed 0 bases from V and 6 bases from J, with 8 bases in between. This CDR3 has 13 amino acids. Germline CDR1 reads MGHRA; CDR2 reads YSYEKL. CDR3 sequence: CASSQDRDAEAFF. The CDR3 nucleotides are TGCGCCAGCAGCCAAGACAGGGACGCTGAAGCTTTCTTT.

This clonotype came up once. J is TRBJ2-3 and V is TRBV29-1; D remains unclear. Germline CDR1 is SQVTM and CDR2 is ANQGSEA. The CDR3 has 14 residues. Deletions cut 4 bases from V and 4 bases from J, with 15 bases between. CDR3 DNA: TGCAGCGTTGTGGTCCGAGGTATAGCAGATACGCAGTATTTT. Translating it yields CSVVVRGIADTQYF.

This clonotype has only a few counts. This sequence joins TRBV29-1 and TRBJ1-2; D ambiguous. Trimming stripped 0 bases from V and 5 bases from J, with 13 bases between. CDR1 and CDR2 (germline): SQVTM, ANQGSEA. CDR3 length: 14 residues. This CDR3 reads CSVEDLAPQYGYTF. DNA for the CDR3: TGCAGCGTTGAAGATCTTGCTCCCCAATATGGCTACACCTTC.

V gene TRBV12-3 or TRBV12-4 combines with J gene TRBJ1-4; a weak D match, TRBD1 (5 bases). CDR3 length: 16 amino acids. The V end was cut by 5 bases, the J end by 4 bases, with 17 bases between. This CDR3 reads CASSPGTRHFNEKLFF. The CDR3 DNA reads TGTGCCAGCAGTCCCGGGACTCGCCACTTTAATGAAAAACTGTTTTTT.

This clonotype was counted between two and nine times. This chain links TRBV27 with TRBJ1-2; D unclear. Looked up from germline, CDR1 is MNHEY and CDR2 is SMNVEV (reference sequence). The CDR3 has 14 amino acids. Trimming removed 2 bases at V and 2 bases at J, with 9 bases between. The chain's CDR3 is CASSLRPENYGYTF. The CDR3 DNA sequence: TGTGCCAGCAGTTTACGGCCCGAAAACTATGGCTACACCTTC.

The V gene is TRBV20-1, the J gene TRBJ2-1; D possibly corresponds to TRBD2 (6 bases). Per the germline V gene, CDR1 is DFQATT and CDR2 is SNEGSKA (reference sequence). The CDR3 totals 17 residues. Trimming pared 4 bases from V and 1 base from J, leaving 20 bases between. The chain's CDR3 is CSANGNWAGRSYNEQFF. In DNA form, the CDR3 reads TGCAGTGCTAACGGAAATTGGGCGGGGAGGTCCTACAATGAGCAGTTCTTC.

CDR3 residues: CASTHGTRNIQYF. The CDR3 DNA reads TGTGCCAGCACCCACGGGACCAGGAACATTCAGTACTTC. The chain has TRBV7-9 and TRBJ2-4; D is tentatively TRBD1 or TRBD2 (5 bases each). The CDR3 spans 13 residues. Trimming removed 7 bases from V and 7 bases from J, with 14 bases in between. Germline assignment: CDR1 SEHNR and CDR2 FQNEAQ (reference sequence).

In this sample, this clonotype turned up a few times. V and J are TRBV7-9 and TRBJ2-4; 7 positions match TRBD1. The CDR3 is 14 residues long. With V trimmed by 1 base and J by 13 bases, 10 bases remained unmatched. The germline gives CDR1 SEHNR, CDR2 FQNEAQ (reference sequence). The CDR3 reads CASSLGGQHREQYF. In DNA form, the CDR3 reads TGTGCCAGCAGCTTAGGGGGACAGCACCGAGAGCAGTACTTC.

This chain connects TRBV4-2 to TRBJ2-2; D unresolved. Per germline, CDR1 LGHNA and CDR2 YNFKEQ. The CDR3 spans 16 residues. V was trimmed by 0 bases and J by 5 bases, leaving 13 bases between them. The CDR3 is CASSQDLTDSTGELFF. In DNA form, the CDR3 reads TGTGCCAGCAGCCAAGATCTCACAGATAGTACCGGGGAGCTGTTTTTT.

This rearrangement joins TRBV5-5 to TRBJ1-6; D gene uncertain. Germline CDR1 is SGHKS and CDR2 is YYEKEE (reference sequence). V lost 4 bases and J lost 10, with 12 bases in between. This CDR3 region has 13 residues. CDR3: CASSVEGDSPLHF. The CDR3, as DNA: TGTGCCAGCAGCGTGGAGGGAGACTCACCCCTCCACTTT.

The chain uses TRBV4-2 and TRBJ2-3; the match to TRBD2 covers 9 bases. CDR3 length: 18 amino acids. Looked up from germline, CDR1 is LGHNA and CDR2 is YNFKEQ. Losses at the gene ends were 0 bases for V and 2 bases for J; bases not matched to a gene: 9. The CDR3 spells CASSQEVGLAGSTDTQYF. DNA for the CDR3: TGTGCCAGCAGCCAAGAGGTCGGGCTAGCGGGATCCACAGATACGCAGTATTTT.

This rearrangement joins TRBV2 to TRBJ1-4, with D unclear. From germline, CDR1 is SNHLY and CDR2 FYNNEI. Trimming removed 5 bases at V and 7 bases at J, with 20 bases between. The CDR3 runs to 16 residues. CDR3 DNA: TGTGCCAGCAGTCTGCTCACAGCTCTTACTGTTGAAAAACTGTTTTTT. It codes for CASSLLTALTVEKLFF.

This clonotype was counted only a few times. The genes are TRBV4-3 and TRBJ2-7, with D possibly being TRBD1 or TRBD2 (5 bases each). Per germline, CDR1 LGHNA and CDR2 YSLEER. V was clipped by 5 bases and J by 1 base, with 15 bases between them. This CDR3 region has 15 residues. The CDR3 DNA sequence: TGCGCCAGCAGCGCCGGGACGGACGGATCCTACGAGCAGTACTTC. It is translated as CASSAGTDGSYEQYF.